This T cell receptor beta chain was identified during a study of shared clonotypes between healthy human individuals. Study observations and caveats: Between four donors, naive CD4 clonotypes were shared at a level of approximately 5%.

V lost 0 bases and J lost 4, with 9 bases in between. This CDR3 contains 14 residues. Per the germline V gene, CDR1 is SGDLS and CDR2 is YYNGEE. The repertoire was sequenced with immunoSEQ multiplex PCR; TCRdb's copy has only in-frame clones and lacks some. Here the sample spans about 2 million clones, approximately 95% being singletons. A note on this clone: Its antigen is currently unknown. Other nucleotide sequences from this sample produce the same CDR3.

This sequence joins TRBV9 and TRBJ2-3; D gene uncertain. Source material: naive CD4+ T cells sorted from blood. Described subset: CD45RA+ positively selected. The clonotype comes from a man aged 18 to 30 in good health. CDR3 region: CASSVGVLADTQYF. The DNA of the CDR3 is TGTGCCAGCAGCGTAGGGGTTCTAGCAGATACGCAGTATTTT.